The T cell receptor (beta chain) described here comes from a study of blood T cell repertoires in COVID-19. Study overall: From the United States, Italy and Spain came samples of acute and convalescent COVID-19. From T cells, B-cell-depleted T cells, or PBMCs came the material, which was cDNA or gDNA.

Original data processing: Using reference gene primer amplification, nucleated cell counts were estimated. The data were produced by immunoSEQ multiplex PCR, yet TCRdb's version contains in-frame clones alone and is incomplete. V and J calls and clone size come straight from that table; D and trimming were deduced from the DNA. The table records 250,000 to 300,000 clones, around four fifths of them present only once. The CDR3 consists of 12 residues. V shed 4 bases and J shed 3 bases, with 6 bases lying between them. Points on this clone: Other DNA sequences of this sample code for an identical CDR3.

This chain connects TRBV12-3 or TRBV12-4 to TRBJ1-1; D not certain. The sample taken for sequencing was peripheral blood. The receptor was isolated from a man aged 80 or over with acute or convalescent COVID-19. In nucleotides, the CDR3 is TGTGCCAGCAGTTCGCGGGACACTGAAGCTTTCTTT. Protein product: CASSSRDTEAFF.